Sequencing of this T cell receptor beta chain was carried out in a study of blood T cell repertoires in COVID-19. Study-level background: Samples came from the United States, Italy and Spain, spanning acute and convalescent COVID-19.

The table came from immunoSEQ multiplex PCR; TCRdb's copy has only in-frame clones and leaves some out. This sample has some 140,000 clones, with 65% to 80% found just once. The V segment lost 5 bases and the J segment 3 bases; nucleotides outside the gene matches: 6. Germline CDR1 reads SGHTA; CDR2 reads FQGNSA. The CDR3 has 14 amino acids. The sequencing input was peripheral blood. This TCR derives from a man older than 75 with acute or convalescent COVID-19. This chain links TRBV7-2 with TRBJ1-2; 7 nucleotides line up with TRBD1. CDR3 sequence: CASSTGQKYYGYTF. The CDR3 DNA sequence: TGTGCCAGCAGCACGGGACAGAAGTACTATGGCTACACCTTC.